A few counts support the clone carrying this T cell receptor beta chain. Its antigen remains unknown. The data are from a study of T cell responses to AZD1222 COVID-19 vaccine. Study-wide results and limits: Spike-wide vaccine-associated CD4 TCRs dominated at 160-218 and 743-854. Two AZD1222 doses significantly raised spike-specific TCR breadth and depth over controls.

Assay: immunoSEQ multiplex PCR; the TCRdb copy retains only in-frame clones and omits some. The top ten clones hold 25% to 30% of a sample with about 76,000 clones, about 83% of them seen once. This CDR3 comprises 15 residues. With 3 bases removed from V and 5 bases from J, the gap between germline ends came to 14 bases. Germline V gene lookup returns CDR1 SGHAT and CDR2 FQNNGV. The specimen comprised peripheral blood, sampled 28 days after the second dose of the MenACWY control vaccine. The chain couples TRBV11-2 to TRBJ2-1; D gene unclear. This TCR was sampled from an adult who received the MenACWY meningococcal vaccine as a control. CDR3 coding DNA: TGTGCCAGCAGCTTTTCCGGGCCACTCAACAATGAGCAGTTCTTC. Translation gives CASSFSGPLNNEQFF.